This entry is about one T cell receptor beta chain. The study drew participants aged roughly 18 to 89 years from 24 US areas. Among Cohort 3 donors, those recovered had two negative PCRs, clearance, or symptom resolution. Authors' data handling: Scientists estimated how many nucleated cells there were by amplifying reference gene primers. Data came from immunoSEQ multiplex PCR; TCRdb stores just in-frame clones and leaves some out. The V and J calls and clone size are taken from that table; D and trimming were inferred from the DNA. This table holds 250,000 to 350,000 clones, 87% found once. The data originate from a study of blood T cell repertoires in COVID-19. This CDR3 region has 16 residues. V gave up 1 base and J gave up 7 bases, with 17 bases separating them. Germline CDR1 and CDR2: MGHRA and YSYEKL.

This chain joins TRBV4-1 and TRBJ1-5; D is perhaps TRBD1 (5 bases). Sequenced material: PBMCs or T cells enriched from blood (not recorded which). The sequence derives from a woman aged 25 to 45 who had recovered from COVID-19. The CDR3 sequence is CASSQVGRGSEQPQHF. Here the CDR3 DNA reads TGCGCCAGCAGCCAAGTTGGGAGGGGATCGGAACAGCCCCAGCATTTT.